This TCR beta chain emerged from a study of blood T cell repertoires in COVID-19. Study-level background: COVID-19 samples from acute and convalescent phases originated in the United States, Italy and Spain.

Here immunoSEQ multiplex PCR was the method, and the copy in TCRdb shows in-frame clones only, minus some. The sample lists under 300,000 clones, around 82% seen once, with under 5.5% in the top ten. The sequence was collected from a woman aged 80 or over with active or convalescent COVID-19. What was sequenced was peripheral blood.

Here the CDR3 DNA reads TGTGCCAGCAGCCACTACAGGGGGAGGTCCTACAATGAGCAGTTCTTC. Encoded protein: CASSHYRGRSYNEQFF. The chain couples TRBV27 to TRBJ2-1, with 8 bases matching TRBD1. Germline V lookup: CDR1 MNHEY, CDR2 SMNVEV (reference sequence). The CDR3 has 16 residues. V dropped 6 bases and J dropped 1; count of bases not matched to a gene: 8.